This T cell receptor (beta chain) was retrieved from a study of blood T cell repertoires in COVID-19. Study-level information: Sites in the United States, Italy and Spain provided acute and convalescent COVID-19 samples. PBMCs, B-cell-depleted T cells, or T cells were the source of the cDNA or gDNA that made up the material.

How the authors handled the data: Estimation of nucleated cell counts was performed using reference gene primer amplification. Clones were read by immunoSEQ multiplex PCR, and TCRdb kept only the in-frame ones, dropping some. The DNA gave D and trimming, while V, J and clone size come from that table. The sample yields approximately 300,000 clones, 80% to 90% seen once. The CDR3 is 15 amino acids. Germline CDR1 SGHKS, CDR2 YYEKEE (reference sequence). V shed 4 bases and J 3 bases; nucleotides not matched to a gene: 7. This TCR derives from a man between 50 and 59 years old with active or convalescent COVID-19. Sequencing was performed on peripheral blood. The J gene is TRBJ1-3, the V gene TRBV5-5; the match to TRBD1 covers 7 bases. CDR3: CASSLGQTFGNTIYF. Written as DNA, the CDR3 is TGTGCCAGCAGCCTGGGACAGACTTTTGGAAACACCATATATTTT.